The 17 T cell receptor beta chains reported below all come from one sample, sequenced in a study of blood T cell repertoires in COVID-19. This table comes from immunoSEQ multiplex PCR, and its TCRdb copy is limited to in-frame clones, with some not included. The table lists under 250,000 clones, roughly four fifths of them singletons, with about 4.8% in the top ten. The sequenced sample consisted of PBMCs or T cells enriched from blood (not recorded which). The origin of the receptors is a woman in her forties or fifties who had been exposed to COVID-19.

The chain recombines TRBV20-1 with TRBJ1-2; D gene unclear. Germline V gives CDR1 DFQATT, CDR2 SNEGSKA (reference sequence). The CDR3 is made up of 14 amino acids. The ends were cut back, 3 bases at V and 3 bases at J, with 14 bases in the middle. The CDR3 nucleotides read TGCAGTGCTAGTGCCCTCCGGGGTGACTATGGCTACACCTTC. This gives the protein CSASALRGDYGYTF.

The chain carries TRBV5-6 and TRBJ1-5; TRBD1 might be the D (6 bases). V lost 0 bases and J 6 bases, leaving 13 bases between the germline ends. Germline V gene lookup returns CDR1 SGHDT and CDR2 YYEEEE. The CDR3 sequence is 15 residues long. The CDR3, as DNA: TGTGCCAGCAGCTTGGGTACAGGGTCGCGTCAGCCCCAGCATTTT. Its translation: CASSLGTGSRQPQHF.

Details on this clone: This CDR3 is also generated by other DNA sequences in the sample. CDR3 sequence reads: CASSYPQGSGANVLTF. In DNA, the CDR3 is TGTGCCAGCAGCTACCCCCAGGGCTCTGGGGCCAACGTCCTGACTTTC. The chain recombines TRBV7-9 with TRBJ2-6, with TRBD1 as a possible D gene (5 bases). The ends were cut back, 4 bases at V and 0 bases at J, with 10 bases in the middle. CDR3 length equals 16 residues. Germline V gene sequence: CDR1 SEHNR, CDR2 FQNEAQ (reference sequence).

V and J are TRBV7-2 and TRBJ1-1; D uncertain. Germline CDR1 SGHTA, CDR2 FQGNSA. This CDR3 comprises 15 residues. Trimming stripped 1 base from V and 1 base from J, with 10 bases between. The CDR3 nucleotides read TGTGCCAGCAGCTTAGGTGCAAGCGGGAACACTGAAGCTTTCTTT. This gives the protein CASSLGASGNTEAFF.

The V and J genes are TRBV7-2 and TRBJ1-1; 9 nucleotides align to TRBD1. The CDR3 spans 14 residues. Germline trimming cut 5 bases from V and 1 base from J; bases unmatched to any gene: 2. Germline assignment: CDR1 SGHTA and CDR2 FQGNSA. CDR3 loop: CASSRGQGNTEAFF. Written as DNA, the CDR3 is TGTGCCAGCAGCCGGGGACAGGGGAACACTGAAGCTTTCTTT.

The chain links TRBV12-3 or TRBV12-4 to TRBJ2-2; unclear D gene. V shed 6 bases and J shed 1 base, with 6 bases lying between them. The CDR3 sequence is 13 residues long. The CDR3 loop reads CASSAVNTGELFF. Here the CDR3 DNA reads TGTGCCAGCAGCGCGGTGAACACCGGGGAGCTGTTTTTT.

V usage is TRBV4-3 and J usage is TRBJ1-6; weak D call: TRBD1 (5 bases). Deletions cut 3 bases from V and 4 bases from J, with 10 bases between. This CDR3 comprises 15 residues. The germline V gene encodes CDR1 LGHNA and CDR2 YSLEER. Here the CDR3 DNA reads TGCGCCAGCAGCCAGAATACAGGTTATAATTCACCCCTCCACTTT. It encodes CASSQNTGYNSPLHF.

The genes are TRBV28 and TRBJ2-5, with 9 positions matching TRBD2. The V gene's germline CDR1 is MDHEN and CDR2 SYDVKM. The CDR3 covers 15 residues. The V and J ends lost 5 bases and 6 bases, in that order; junction bases with no gene match: 10. This CDR3 reads CASSEPGGGAKTQYF. In nucleotides, the CDR3 is TGTGCCAGCAGTGAGCCGGGCGGGGGGGCCAAGACCCAGTACTTC.

The chain combines TRBV19 with TRBJ1-6; perhaps TRBD1 as D (6 bases). The length of the CDR3 is 13 residues. Germline values: CDR1 LNHDA, CDR2 SQIVND (reference sequence). The V gene lost 9 bases and the J gene lost 10 bases, with 16 bases spanning the gap. CDR3: CASMRGGGSPLHF. CDR3 nucleotide sequence: TGTGCCAGCATGAGGGGGGGAGGATCACCCCTCCACTTT.

The rearrangement uses TRBV3-1 (or the pseudogene TRBV3-2) and TRBJ2-1; 12 positions match TRBD2. Trimming cost V 2 bases and J 7 bases; bases outside gene matches: 6. Germline V gene lookup returns CDR1 LGHDT and CDR2 YNNKEL (reference sequence). This CDR3 comprises 16 residues. CDR3 residues: CASSQRPLAGGNEQFF. Written as DNA, the CDR3 is TGTGCCAGCAGCCAACGCCCGCTAGCGGGGGGGAATGAGCAGTTCTTC.

The gene calls are TRBV6-6 and TRBJ1-1, with TRBD1 as a possible D gene (5 bases). V was shortened by 2 bases and J by 0 bases, with 13 bases between the two germline ends. CDR3 length: 16 amino acids. Germline V lookup: CDR1 MNHNY, CDR2 SVGAGI (reference sequence). The CDR3 sequence: CASSYGRDWMNTEAFF. CDR3 bases: TGTGCCAGCAGTTACGGCAGGGACTGGATGAACACTGAAGCTTTCTTT.

The rearrangement joins TRBV5-1 to TRBJ1-1; 9 bases fit TRBD1. J lost 10 bases, V lost 4 bases, and 2 bases had no gene match. Germline V gives CDR1 SGHRS, CDR2 YFSETQ. This CDR3 is 11 amino acids long. This chain's CDR3 is CASSGGQGAFF. DNA of the CDR3: TGCGCCAGCAGCGGGGGACAGGGAGCTTTCTTT.

The chain has TRBV18 and TRBJ1-5, with D possibly being TRBD1 (5 bases). Deletions cut 3 bases from V and 7 bases from J, with 16 bases between. Germline CDR1 is KGHSH and CDR2 is LQKENI. This CDR3 region has 15 residues. CDR3 DNA sequence: TGTGCCAGCTCACCCGAGTGGGGGGTGGGGCAGCCCCAGCATTTT. This gives the protein CASSPEWGVGQPQHF.

This chain joins TRBV29-1 and TRBJ1-2; D unresolved. Germline values: CDR1 SQVTM, CDR2 ANQGSEA. The CDR3 is 11 amino acids. V shed 7 bases and J shed 0 bases, with 6 bases lying between them. The DNA of the CDR3 is TGCAGCGCATTAGCTAACTATGGCTACACCTTC. This encodes CSALANYGYTF.

This clone was detected only a few times. The gene calls are TRBV11-3 and TRBJ2-2; 10 bases fit TRBD1. The CDR3 covers 17 residues. Germline V lookup: CDR1 SGHNT, CDR2 YENEEA. J gave up 6 bases and V 5 bases, and 12 bases lay outside the gene matches. The CDR3 here is CASSADRGANWAGELFF. In nucleotides, the CDR3 is TGTGCCAGCAGCGCGGACAGGGGGGCGAACTGGGCCGGGGAGCTGTTTTTT.

V is TRBV6-5 and J is TRBJ1-2; 11 bases line up with TRBD1. V trimming: 0 bases; J trimming: 6 bases; junction bases outside the gene matches: 3. The CDR3 loop spans 15 amino acids. In germline, CDR1 is MNHEY, CDR2 SVGAGI. Here the CDR3 DNA reads TGTGCCAGCAGTTACTCATGGGACAGGGGGGATGGCTACACCTTC. Translated, it gives CASSYSWDRGDGYTF.

This chain links TRBV12-3 or TRBV12-4 with TRBJ1-1, with D uncertain. The CDR3 length is 13 residues. V lost 10 bases to trimming and J lost 1 base, with 13 bases between them. CDR3 bases: TGTGCCACCAAGTCATCAGGGAACACTGAAGCTTTCTTT. Protein product: CATKSSGNTEAFF.